This T cell receptor (beta chain) stems from a study of control samples from healthy donors and cancer patients. Sequencing used immunoSEQ multiplex PCR; TCRdb keeps in-frame clones, though not all of them. Here the sample spans 95,000 to 120,000 clones, almost 85% being singletons. V shed 1 base and J shed 5 bases, with 6 bases lying between them. Germline V gene data show CDR1 as PRHDT and CDR2 as FYEKMQ (reference sequence). The CDR3 sequence is 14 residues long. This clone occurred a few times. The rearrangement uses TRBV13 and TRBJ1-6; D remains unclear. The sequence derives from a man aged 18 to 29 in good health. The material sequenced was blood. In DNA form, the CDR3 reads TGTGCCAGCAGCTTAGACAGTCATAATTCACCCCTCCACTTT. Amino acids: CASSLDSHNSPLHF.